The source of this T cell receptor (beta chain) is a study of blood T cell repertoires in COVID-19. As for the study in general: The study drew acute and convalescent COVID-19 samples from the United States, Italy and Spain. T cells, B-cell-depleted T cells, or PBMCs provided the cDNA or gDNA that served as material.

The CDR3 sequence is 16 residues long. V lost 1 base to trimming and J lost 5 bases; unmatched junction nucleotides: 6. From germline, CDR1 is KGHSH and CDR2 LQKENI. Original handling: The authors estimated nucleated cell counts from reference gene primer amplification. The table came from immunoSEQ multiplex PCR; TCRdb's copy has only in-frame clones and leaves some out. V and J calls and clone size follow that table, whereas D and trimming were derived from the DNA. The sample comprises 150,000 to 200,000 clones, approximately 86% of which are singletons, and around 3.3% rests with the top ten. The TCR was taken from a man between 70 and 80 years old with acute or convalescent COVID-19. Material: peripheral blood. The chain couples TRBV18 to TRBJ1-5; 9 positions match TRBD1. CDR3 protein: CASSPRGQGNYQPQHF. The CDR3 DNA reads as TGTGCCAGCTCACCACGCGGACAGGGGAACTATCAGCCCCAGCATTTT.